The T cell receptor beta chain described here comes from a study of blood T cell repertoires in COVID-19. Here immunoSEQ multiplex PCR was the method, and the copy in TCRdb shows in-frame clones only, minus some. The sample lists 30,000 to 35,000 clones; about 94% were seen once. The sample consisted of peripheral blood. This clonotype originated in a human donor in a cohort sampled during active COVID-19.

The CDR3 loop is CASSRPLGNTEAFF. The CDR3 DNA sequence: TGTGCCAGCTCACGACCACTTGGTAACACTGAAGCTTTCTTT. The V gene is TRBV18, the J gene TRBJ1-1; D remains ambiguous. The CDR3 has 14 amino acids. Germline values: CDR1 KGHSH, CDR2 LQKENI. The V gene lost 4 bases and the J gene lost 2 bases, with 11 bases spanning the gap.